This T cell receptor (beta chain) was identified during a study of shared clonotypes between healthy human individuals. The naive CD8 subset, CD45RO-negative cells positively selected for CCR7, excluded terminally differentiated effector memory CD45RA+ cells. Clones were sequenced by immunoSEQ multiplex PCR, and TCRdb holds only the in-frame ones, with some missing. There are some 2 million clones in the sample; about 94% occur only once, and approximately 1.2% lies in the top ten. On this clone itself: Its antigen is unidentified.

V gave up 1 base and J gave up 11 bases; unmatched junction bases: 5. Germline lookup yields CDR1 LGHNA and CDR2 YSLEER. The CDR3 contains 14 residues. Study results and caveats: In several donors, approximately 5% of naive CD4 clonotypes appeared in common.

The rearrangement uses TRBV4-3 and TRBJ1-6, with 7 nucleotides matching TRBD1. The sequence derives from a man aged 18 to 29 in good health. Sequencing was carried out using naive CD8+ T cells sorted from blood. The CDR3 protein is CASSQGQGFPPLHF. In DNA, the CDR3 is TGCGCCAGCAGCCAAGGACAGGGCTTCCCACCCCTCCACTTT.